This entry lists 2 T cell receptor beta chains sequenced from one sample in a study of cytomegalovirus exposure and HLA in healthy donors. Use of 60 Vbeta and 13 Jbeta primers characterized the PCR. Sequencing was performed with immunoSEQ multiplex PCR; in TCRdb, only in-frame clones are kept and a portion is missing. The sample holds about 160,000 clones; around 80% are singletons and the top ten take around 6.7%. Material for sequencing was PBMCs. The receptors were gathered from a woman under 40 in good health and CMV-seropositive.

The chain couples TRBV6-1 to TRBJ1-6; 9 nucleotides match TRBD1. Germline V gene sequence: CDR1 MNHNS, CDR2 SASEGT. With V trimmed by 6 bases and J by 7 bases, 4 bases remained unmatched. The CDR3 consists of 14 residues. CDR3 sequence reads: CASSRGQGNSPLHF. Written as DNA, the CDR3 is TGTGCCAGCAGCCGCGGACAGGGGAATTCACCCCTCCACTTT.

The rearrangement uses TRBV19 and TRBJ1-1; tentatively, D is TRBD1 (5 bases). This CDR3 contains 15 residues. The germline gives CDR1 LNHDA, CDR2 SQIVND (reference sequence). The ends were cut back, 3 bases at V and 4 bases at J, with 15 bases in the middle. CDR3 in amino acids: CASSIPGRVGTEAFF. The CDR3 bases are TGTGCCAGTAGTATTCCCGGCAGGGTGGGCACTGAAGCTTTCTTT.